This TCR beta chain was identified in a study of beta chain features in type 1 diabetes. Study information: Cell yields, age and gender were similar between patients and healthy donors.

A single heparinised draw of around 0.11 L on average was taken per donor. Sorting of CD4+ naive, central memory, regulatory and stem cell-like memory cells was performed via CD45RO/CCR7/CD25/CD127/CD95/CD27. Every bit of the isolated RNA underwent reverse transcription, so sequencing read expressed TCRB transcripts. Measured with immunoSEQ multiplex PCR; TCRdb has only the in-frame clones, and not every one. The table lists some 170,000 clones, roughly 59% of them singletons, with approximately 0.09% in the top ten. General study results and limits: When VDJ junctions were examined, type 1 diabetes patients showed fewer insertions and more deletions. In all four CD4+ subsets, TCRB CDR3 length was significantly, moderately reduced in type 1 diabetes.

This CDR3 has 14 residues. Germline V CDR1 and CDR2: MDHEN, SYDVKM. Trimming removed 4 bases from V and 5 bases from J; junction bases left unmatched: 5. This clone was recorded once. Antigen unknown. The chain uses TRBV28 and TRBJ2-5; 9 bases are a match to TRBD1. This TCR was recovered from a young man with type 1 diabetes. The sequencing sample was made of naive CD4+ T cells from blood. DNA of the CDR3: TGTGCCAGCAGTTCGGGACAGGGACGCGAGACCCAGTACTTC. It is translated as CASSSGQGRETQYF.